Listed below are T cell receptor beta chains from one sample, sequenced in a study of T cell repertoires in cytomegalovirus infection. Antigens for these TCRs are unknown. TCRdb re-derived calls from the reads in MiXCR, one entry per CDR3 protein. The table shows about 570,000 distinct CDR3 sequences, with almost 40% occurring only once. The sequencing here drew on cultured PBMCs, taken from culture after CMV antigen stimulation. The receptors stem from a human donor in good health (CMV status not recorded). Some clones in this sample may be carry-over from other donors' samples. Each CDR3 is given with its conserved first and last residue. A D gene is named only where the DNA matches it firmly. Expanded clones are given a class, and other clones once, few, many or no size at all.

v_call	clone_size	d_call	j_call	cdr3_nt	cdr3_aa
TRBV7-2	few	TRBD2	TRBJ2-5	TGTGCCAGCAGCCAAATAGTGGCTAGCGGGGGGACCCAGTACTTC	CASSQIVASGGTQYF
TRBV7-2	few	TRBD2	TRBJ2-7	TGTGCCAGCAGTTACCCGACTAGCGGGACGTACGAGCAGTACTTC	CASSYPTSGTYEQYF
TRBV24-1	-	-	TRBJ2-7	TGTGCCACCAGTGGAGGCTCCTCGCGGCAGTACTTC	CATSGGSSRQYF
TRBV7-6	-	-	TRBJ2-2	TGTGCCAGCAGCTTAGGGGAAGACACCGGGGAGCTGTTTTTT	CASSLGEDTGELFF
TRBV5-1	-	TRBD1	TRBJ1-1	TGCGCCAGCAGCTTGGGACAGGGAAAGGGGACTGAAGCTTTCTTT	CASSLGQGKGTEAFF
TRBV7-2	-	TRBD2	TRBJ2-7	TGTGCCAGCAGTTCTAGCGGGAGGGCCCGAGGAATCGAGCAGTACTTC	CASSSSGRARGIEQYF
TRBV10-3	-	-	TRBJ1-5	TGTGCCATCAGTGAGTTCCCGGACAGTTATAGCAATCAGCCCCAGCATTTT	CAISEFPDSYSNQPQHF
TRBV7-6	-	TRBD2	TRBJ2-5	TGTGCCAGCAGCTTCATCGCGGGGGATAGAGAGACCCAGTACTTC	CASSFIAGDRETQYF
TRBV2	-	-	TRBJ2-3	TGTGCCAGCAGGAGAGCGGTAGGAAGGGCAGATACGCAGTATTTT	CASRRAVGRADTQYF
TRBV20-1	few	TRBD2	TRBJ2-2	TGCAGTGCTAGCGCTAGCGGGGGGACCGGGGAGCTGTTTTTT	CSASASGGTGELFF
TRBV12-3/TRBV12-4	-	-	TRBJ1-2	TGTGCCAGCAGTTTACGGTCCCGAGGCTACACCTTC	CASSLRSRGYTF
TRBV6-2/TRBV6-3	-	TRBD2	TRBJ2-1	TGTGCCAGCAGTTACTCGACACTAGCGGGAGTTGAGCAGTTCTTC	CASSYSTLAGVEQFF
TRBV28	-	-	TRBJ1-6	TGTGCCAGCAGGTCAATTAGGAATTCACCCCTCCACTTT	CASRSIRNSPLHF
TRBV7-6	few	TRBD1	TRBJ1-2	TGTGCCAGCAGCTTAGATGGGACCGGGACAGGGGACGGCTACACCTTC	CASSLDGTGTGDGYTF
TRBV25-1	-	TRBD1	TRBJ1-1	TGTGCCAGCAGGGCAGGGGGCTGGTACGACACTGAAGCTTTCTTT	CASRAGGWYDTEAFF
TRBV7-2	many	-	TRBJ2-3	TGTGCCAGCAGGCCGGGGGTGACGGATACGCAGTATTTT	CASRPGVTDTQYF
TRBV12-3/TRBV12-4	-	-	TRBJ2-3	TGTGCCAGCCTCAGGGCGGGGATCACAGATACGCAGTATTTT	CASLRAGITDTQYF
TRBV7-9	-	-	TRBJ2-7	TGTGCCAGCAGCTTAATTGGGGCAGCCTATTCCTACGAGCAGTACTTC	CASSLIGAAYSYEQYF
TRBV5-4	few	-	TRBJ1-1	TGTGCCAGCAGAGGAACTTTGGGCAGCCCGTTGAACACTGAAGCTTTCTTT	CASRGTLGSPLNTEAFF
TRBV7-6	-	-	TRBJ1-4	TGTGCCAGCAGGTTGCGGGCATGGGGTGAAAAACTGTTTTTT	CASRLRAWGEKLFF
TRBV7-2	few	-	TRBJ2-7	TGTGCCAGCAGCAGCCGGGACCCCTACGAGCAGTACTTC	CASSSRDPYEQYF
TRBV24-1	once	-	TRBJ1-5	TGTGCCACCAGTGCAGCGGCTAATCAGCCCCAGCATTTT	CATSAAANQPQHF
TRBV19	-	-	TRBJ2-5	TGTGCCAGTAGTATAGTAGGCGGCCGCAGGACCCAGTACTTC	CASSIVGGRRTQYF
TRBV5-4	few	TRBD2	TRBJ2-5	TGTGCCAGCAGCCGGACTAGCGGGGGGTACCAAGAGACCCAGTACTTC	CASSRTSGGYQETQYF
TRBV6-1	-	-	TRBJ2-7	TGTGCCAGCAGCCCCGCGATGTTGGATGAGCAGTACTTC	CASSPAMLDEQYF
TRBV7-2	-	-	TRBJ1-6	TGTGCCAGCAGGCTAGGTTTGGGAAGGGATTCACCCCTCCACTTT	CASRLGLGRDSPLHF
TRBV7-2	-	-	TRBJ1-5	TGTGCCAGCAGCTTAGGGACCAAAGTCGGTCAGCCCCAGCATTTT	CASSLGTKVGQPQHF
TRBV7-8	many	-	TRBJ1-3	TGTGCCAGCAGCTTAGTGGACGGTGGAAACACCATATATTTT	CASSLVDGGNTIYF
TRBV11-2	few	TRBD2	TRBJ2-7	TGTGCCAGCAGCCGCGGGAGGGCCGACCCATACGAGCAGTACTTC	CASSRGRADPYEQYF
TRBV2	once	TRBD1	TRBJ2-5	TGTGCCAGCAGCGGGGAGAGGGGGCCAGGGGAGACCCAGTACTTC	CASSGERGPGETQYF
TRBV3-1	few	-	TRBJ1-5	TGTGCCAGCAGCCAGTGGCCGGGGCCGGATCAGCCCCAGCATTTT	CASSQWPGPDQPQHF
TRBV7-2	few	TRBD2	TRBJ2-5	TGTGCCAGCAGCCGGACCACGGCGGGAGCGGAGACCCAGTACTTC	CASSRTTAGAETQYF
TRBV20-1	-	TRBD2	TRBJ2-3	TGCAGTGCCGTAGACCTAGCGGAATACACAGATACGCAGTATTTT	CSAVDLAEYTDTQYF
TRBV12-3/TRBV12-4	-	-	TRBJ2-5	TGTGCCAGCAGTTTAATGGGGGCCCAGTACTTC	CASSLMGAQYF
TRBV7-2	few	-	TRBJ2-3	TGTGCCAGCAGCCCATCAGGGGTAGAGGCGGATACGCAGTATTTT	CASSPSGVEADTQYF
TRBV7-2	-	TRBD2	TRBJ2-7	TGTGCCAGCAGCTACACTAGCGGGGGGTCCTACGAGCAGTACTTC	CASSYTSGGSYEQYF
TRBV29-1	-	TRBD2	TRBJ2-1	TGCAGCAGCGAGCGGGGCTCCTACAATGAGCAGTTCTTC	CSSERGSYNEQFF
TRBV7-9	-	-	TRBJ1-5	TGTGCCAGCAGCTTAGCGCTCGGCAGTAGCAATCAGCCCCAGCATTTT	CASSLALGSSNQPQHF
TRBV27	-	TRBD2	TRBJ2-1	TGTGCCAGCAGTTTGTCCCCCGGGACTAGCGGTCATGAGCAGTTCTTC	CASSLSPGTSGHEQFF
TRBV11-1	-	-	TRBJ1-1	TGTGCCAGCAGCTTAAGACGGAGGAACACTGAAGCTTTCTTT	CASSLRRRNTEAFF
TRBV2	-	-	TRBJ1-1	TGTGCCAGCAGTAAGCAAGAGAACACTGAAGCTTTCTTT	CASSKQENTEAFF
TRBV7-4	-	TRBD1	TRBJ1-4	TGTGCCAGCAGCTTAGTGGACAGGAGTAATGAAAAACTGTTTTTT	CASSLVDRSNEKLFF
TRBV7-2	-	-	TRBJ1-3	TGTGCCAGCAGCCCAATTACTGGAAACACCATATATTTT	CASSPITGNTIYF
TRBV29-1	-	-	TRBJ2-3	TGCAGCGTGTTTCCGGGGCAGCTCACAGATACGCAGTATTTT	CSVFPGQLTDTQYF
TRBV6-5	-	-	TRBJ2-7	TGTGCCAGCACCCCCCGAGCGGAGCCCTACGAGCAGTACTTC	CASTPRAEPYEQYF
TRBV18	-	-	TRBJ2-1	TGTGCCAGCTCACCGAAACGTTACAATGAGCAGTTCTTC	CASSPKRYNEQFF
TRBV7-2	many	-	TRBJ2-5	TGTGCCAGCAGCTTCTCCCAGCCTGAGACCCAGTACTTC	CASSFSQPETQYF
TRBV6-2/TRBV6-3	once	-	TRBJ2-7	TGTGCCAGCAGTTATATGCCCTACGAGCAGTACTTC	CASSYMPYEQYF
TRBV15	-	-	TRBJ2-5	TGTGCCACCAGCAGAGGGGGGGAGAGCCAAGAGACCCAGTACTTC	CATSRGGESQETQYF
TRBV7-2	many	-	TRBJ1-5	TGTGCCAGCAGCTCCTGGGATCAGCCCCAGCATTTT	CASSSWDQPQHF
TRBV2	-	-	TRBJ1-1	TGTGCCAGCAGGGACGGGAACACTGAAGCTTTCTTT	CASRDGNTEAFF
TRBV27	few	TRBD2	TRBJ2-5	TGTGCCAGCAGTTTTGGTAGCGGGGAGAAAGAGACCCAGTACTTC	CASSFGSGEKETQYF
TRBV6-1	-	TRBD2	TRBJ2-2	TGTGCCAGCAGGACACTCACTAGCGGGGACCCCGGGGAGCTGTTTTTT	CASRTLTSGDPGELFF
TRBV12-5	once	-	TRBJ2-5	TGTGCTAGTAAGATGGGGAGCTGGGGTCTAGAGACCCAGTACTTC	CASKMGSWGLETQYF
TRBV19	-	-	TRBJ2-5	TGTGCCAGTAGTACCGCGACAGGCGAAAGGGAGACCCAGTACTTC	CASSTATGERETQYF
TRBV20-1	-	TRBD2	TRBJ2-7	TGCAGTGCTGATACCGGGACTAGCGGAAGCTACGAGCAGTACTTC	CSADTGTSGSYEQYF
TRBV7-8	many	-	TRBJ2-7	TGTGCCAGCAGCCAAACCCCCGGGACCCGGGGCGAGCAGTACTTC	CASSQTPGTRGEQYF
TRBV7-7	-	TRBD2	TRBJ2-3	TGTGCCAGCAGCCTTGGGACTAGCAGGGACCCGTGGGCAGATACGCAGTATTTT	CASSLGTSRDPWADTQYF
TRBV27	few	TRBD1	TRBJ1-2	TGTGCCAGCAGTTTGGGGGGACAGCCCTATGGCTACACCTTC	CASSLGGQPYGYTF